The 10 T cell receptor beta chains below were found in one sample sequenced in a study of cytomegalovirus exposure and HLA in healthy donors. PCR was performed using 60 Vbeta and 13 Jbeta primers. Profiled with immunoSEQ multiplex PCR; TCRdb holds only in-frame clones, not every one. Of approximately 37,000 clones listed, about 74% are singletons. The sample taken for sequencing was PBMCs. The receptors stem from a man aged 30-40 years in good health and CMV-seronegative.

Only one count was recorded for this clone. This rearrangement joins TRBV6-5 to TRBJ1-5; D is undetermined. The germline V gene has CDR1 MNHEY and CDR2 SVGAGI. The CDR3 runs to 14 residues. Trimming removed 8 bases from V and 0 bases from J, with 11 bases in between. CDR3 nucleotide sequence: TGTGCCAGCCTTAAAGAGGTTAGCAATCAGCCCCAGCATTTT. This gives the protein CASLKEVSNQPQHF.

In its sample, this clone was seen a few times. V and J are TRBV6-5 and TRBJ2-7; D possibly corresponds to TRBD1 (5 bases). Germline V CDR1 and CDR2: MNHEY, SVGAGI. The length of the CDR3 is 16 residues. V gave up 2 bases and J gave up 0 bases, with 14 bases separating them. The CDR3 DNA sequence: TGTGCCAGCAGTTACCTATCCGGACAACGCTCCTACGAGCAGTACTTC. As protein: CASSYLSGQRSYEQYF.

The rearrangement links TRBV29-1 to TRBJ2-7; possible D gene TRBD2, 7 bases. The CDR3 is 13 amino acids. Germline V gives CDR1 SQVTM, CDR2 ANQGSEA. Trimming stripped 4 bases from V and 3 bases from J, with 13 bases between. CDR3 amino acids: CSVGGGGSYEQYF. The CDR3 DNA reads TGCAGCGTTGGGGGAGGGGGGAGCTACGAGCAGTACTTC.

The CDR3 DNA sequence: TGTGCCACCAGCAGGGGGGGAAGTGATGAAAAACTGTTTTTT. Protein: CATSRGGSDEKLFF. This chain connects TRBV15 to TRBJ1-4; D is possibly TRBD1 (5 bases). Per germline, CDR1 LNHNV and CDR2 YYDKDF (reference sequence). CDR3 length equals 14 residues. Trimming took off 3 bases at V and 6 bases at J, with 11 bases between the two ends.

The V and J genes are TRBV29-1 and TRBJ1-2; unclear D gene. The CDR3 covers 11 residues. V gave up 2 bases and J gave up 8 bases, with 9 bases separating them. Germline V lookup: CDR1 SQVTM, CDR2 ANQGSEA. The DNA for the CDR3 is TGCAGCGTTGAAATGGCCGGGGGCTACACCTTC. Encoded protein: CSVEMAGGYTF.

This chain joins TRBV19 and TRBJ2-7, with 13 nucleotides matching TRBD2. Germline CDR1 is LNHDA and CDR2 is SQIVND (reference sequence). Trimming removed 5 bases from V and 10 bases from J; junction bases left unmatched: 8. The CDR3 is 14 amino acids. The CDR3 bases are TGTGCCAGTAGTCCCCAGGGACTAGCGGGGATTCAGTACTTC. It encodes CASSPQGLAGIQYF.

The chain carries TRBV9 and TRBJ1-3; 8 positions agree with TRBD1. Germline CDR1 SGDLS, CDR2 YYNGEE. J lost 4 bases, V lost 4 bases, and 4 bases had no gene match. CDR3 length: 14 residues. DNA for the CDR3: TGTGCCAGCAGCCAGACAGGGGTCGGAAACACCATATATTTT. Translating it yields CASSQTGVGNTIYF.

This clone was detected once. The chain links TRBV5-1 to TRBJ1-1, with D possibly matching TRBD1 (6 bases). The CDR3 extends over 16 amino acids. Deletions cut 0 bases from V and 0 bases from J, with 12 bases between. CDR1 and CDR2 from the germline V gene are SGHRS and YFSETQ. The CDR3 DNA reads TGCGCCAGCAGCTTGGATGGGGGGGACATGAACACTGAAGCTTTCTTT. Encoded protein: CASSLDGGDMNTEAFF.

The chain has TRBV21-1 and TRBJ2-7; the DNA was not used to check the table's D call, TRBD1. TRBV21-1 is labeled a pseudogene. The CDR3 extends over 15 amino acids. CDR3 sequence reads: CASSKDGTAPYEQYF. CDR3 in DNA: TGTGCCAGCAGCAAAGATGGGACAGCTCCCTACGAGCAGTACTTC.

The chain employs TRBV13 and TRBJ2-3; 14 bases align to TRBD2. The V gene end was trimmed by 1 base and the J gene end by 0 bases; junction bases not matched to a gene: 3. CDR1 PRHDT and CDR2 FYEKMQ come from the germline V gene (reference sequence). This CDR3 has 18 residues. Here the CDR3 DNA reads TGTGCCAGCAGCTTAGAAGGACTAGCGGGAGGTAGCACAGATACGCAGTATTTT. It specifies CASSLEGLAGGSTDTQYF.